This TCR beta chain is from a study of T cell responses to AZD1222 COVID-19 vaccine. Findings and caveats of the study: Possibly, clonal diversity was underestimated; donors were largely white British and included more females. The study sampled repertoires only after the peak T cell response. At 160-218 and 743-854, vaccine-associated CD4 TCRs were dominant, and they spanned spike.

Details on this clone: Its antigen is undetermined.

Profiling relied on immunoSEQ multiplex PCR, and the TCRdb table lists in-frame clones only, not all of them. Seen here are more than 70,000 clones, roughly 88% observed once, and the top ten hold roughly 5.1%. This CDR3 contains 13 residues. V shed 6 bases, J shed 7 bases, and the junction held 6 bases outside the gene matches. Per germline, CDR1 MNHEY and CDR2 SMNVEV (reference sequence). The sequence was collected from an adult in good health. The chain is built from TRBV27 and TRBJ2-7; TRBD1 matches 10 bases. The material sequenced was peripheral blood, taken on day 0 of MenACWY control vaccination. The CDR3 here is CASSRTGGREQYF. The DNA for the CDR3 is TGTGCCAGCAGCCGGACAGGGGGTCGGGAGCAGTACTTC.